This T cell receptor beta chain was retrieved from a study of T cell repertoires in cytomegalovirus infection. With 5 bases removed from V and 2 bases from J, the gap between germline ends came to 16 bases. Germline-derived CDR1 and CDR2 are SGHTA and FQGNSA. This CDR3 is built from 15 residues. TCRdb re-called the reads with MiXCR, one entry per CDR3 protein. The table shows about 740,000 distinct CDR3 sequences, with about 33% occurring only once. Concerning this clonotype: Its antigen is still unknown.

This clonotype originated in a human donor in good health (CMV status not recorded). Some clones in this sample may be carry-over from other donors' samples. The chain employs TRBV7-2 and TRBJ2-7, with a possible D match to TRBD2 (6 bases). Material: cultured PBMCs, obtained from culture after CMV antigen stimulation. CDR3 residues: CASSRQRAKTYEQYF. The CDR3 DNA follows: TGTGCCAGCAGCCGCCAGCGGGCCAAGACCTACGAGCAGTACTTC.